Many counts were recorded for the clone carrying this T cell receptor (beta chain). Its target is unknown. The data belong to a study of T cell repertoires in cytomegalovirus infection. In the study overall: CMV infection plus the matching HLA type was flagged by public TCR beta signatures. Whole-study results and caveats: Identification of carriers of CMV plus the relevant HLA was performed using cumulative public TCR beta family frequency.

Germline lookup yields CDR1 SGHVS and CDR2 FQNEAQ. Trimming cost V 5 bases and J 0 bases; bases outside gene matches: 8. The CDR3 contains 17 residues. TCRdb used MiXCR to reprocess the reads, holding one entry per CDR3 protein. The repertoire includes a few hundred thousand distinct CDR3 sequences, 9% to 9.5% of them detected once, and around 4.5% sits in the top ten. The gene calls are TRBV7-8 and TRBJ2-1; 9 bases line up with TRBD2. The sample consisted of PBMCs. This receptor was identified in a human donor in good health (CMV status not recorded). Some clones in this sample may be carry-over from other donors' samples. The CDR3 DNA sequence: TGTGCCAGCAGCCTATGGCTAGCGGGGAGCTCCTACAATGAGCAGTTCTTC. Protein product: CASSLWLAGSSYNEQFF. Together with reference TRBV7-8 and TRBJ2-1, the CDR3 gives the full variable domain: GAGVSQSPRYKVAKRGQDVALRCDPISGHVSLFWYQQALGQGPEFLTYFQNEAQLDKSGLPSDRFFAERPEGSVSTLKIQRTQQEDSAVYLCASSLWLAGSSYNEQFFGPGTRLTVL.